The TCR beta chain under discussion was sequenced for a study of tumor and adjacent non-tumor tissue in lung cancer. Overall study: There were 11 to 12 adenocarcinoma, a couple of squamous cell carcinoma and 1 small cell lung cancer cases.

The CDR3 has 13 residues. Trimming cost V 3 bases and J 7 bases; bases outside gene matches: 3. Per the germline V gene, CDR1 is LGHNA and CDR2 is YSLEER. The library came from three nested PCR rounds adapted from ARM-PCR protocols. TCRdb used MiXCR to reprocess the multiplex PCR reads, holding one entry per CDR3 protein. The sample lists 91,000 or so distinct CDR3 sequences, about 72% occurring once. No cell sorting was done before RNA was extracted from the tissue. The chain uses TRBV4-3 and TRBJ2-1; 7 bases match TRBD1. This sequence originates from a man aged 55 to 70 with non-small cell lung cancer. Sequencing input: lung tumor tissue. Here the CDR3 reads CASSHRDRNEQFF. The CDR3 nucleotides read TGCGCCAGCAGCCACAGGGACAGAAATGAGCAGTTCTTC.